The clone carrying this TCR beta chain was counted at least ten times. Its target is not known. RNA transcripts were the template for amplifying TCR beta CDR3 regions. With the HTBI primer set, the TCR CDR3 went through a first round of RT-PCR. In TCRdb, the multiplex PCR reads were re-called with MiXCR into one record per CDR3 protein. The data contain approximately 300,000 distinct CDR3 sequences, about 18% of them singletons. The CDR3 extends over 17 amino acids. V shed 3 bases and J 3 bases; nucleotides not matched to a gene: 3. Per germline, CDR1 SGHNT and CDR2 YENEEA. These data belong to a study of T cells in Graves' hyperthyroidism and ophthalmopathy. Findings and limits, study-wide: The authors' 13 V-J model separated ophthalmopathy from stable hyperthyroidism.

Researchers barred patients who had uncontrolled infection, other autoimmune disease, pregnancy or lactation. Diagnosing involved the use of clinical symptoms, serum thyroxine and TRAb, thyroid ultrasound and orbital computed tomography. Source material for PBMCs was more than 7.5 ml fresh peripheral blood. The chain couples TRBV11-3 to TRBJ2-2; TRBD2 matches at 14 bases. Sequences were obtained from blood. The clonotype comes from a woman aged 55-69 years with Graves' ophthalmopathy. The CDR3 DNA is TGTGCCAGCAGCTTCGGACTAGCGGGAGGTTACACCGGGGAGCTGTTTTTT. This encodes CASSFGLAGGYTGELFF. Using reference TRBV11-3 and TRBJ2-2 for the parts outside the CDR3, the full variable domain is EAGVVQSPRYKIIEKKQPVAFWCNPISGHNTLYWYLQNLGQGPELLIRYENEEAVDDSQLPKDRFSAERLKGVDSTLKIQPAELGDSAVYLCASSFGLAGGYTGELFFGEGSRLTVL.